The clone carrying this T cell receptor (beta chain) came up many times. Its antigen is not known. The sample comes from a study of human T cells and chemical hapten exposure. Study context: Patch testing placed 0.01% DPC on the upper back, with readings at 6 days.

Germline values: CDR1 SNHLY, CDR2 FYNNEI. The CDR3 covers 11 residues. The V and J ends lost 6 bases and 1 base respectively, with 1 base between them. TCRdb re-derived calls from the RACE reads in MiXCR, one entry per CDR3 protein. Of more than 80,000 distinct CDR3 sequences in the sample, more than 9% are singletons; the top ten hold 4% to 5.5%. Study outcomes and limitations: PT1 expanded TCR numbers tracked positively with patch test score.

Time point meaning: patch test 2, 6 weeks after DPC sensitization. The treatment is: therapeutic diphenylcyclopropenone sensitization with weekly scalp DPC. Extraction of total RNA was performed on unfractionated whole blood. This TCR derives from a woman in her fifties or sixties with alopecia areata. Some clones in this sample may be carry-over from other donors' samples. Sequenced here: whole blood, sampled in connection with sensitization to the hapten diphenylcyclopropenone (DPC). The rearrangement uses TRBV2 and TRBJ2-1, with unresolved D. The chain's CDR3 is CASRSYNEQFF. CDR3 bases: TGTGCCAGCAGGTCCTACAATGAGCAGTTCTTC.